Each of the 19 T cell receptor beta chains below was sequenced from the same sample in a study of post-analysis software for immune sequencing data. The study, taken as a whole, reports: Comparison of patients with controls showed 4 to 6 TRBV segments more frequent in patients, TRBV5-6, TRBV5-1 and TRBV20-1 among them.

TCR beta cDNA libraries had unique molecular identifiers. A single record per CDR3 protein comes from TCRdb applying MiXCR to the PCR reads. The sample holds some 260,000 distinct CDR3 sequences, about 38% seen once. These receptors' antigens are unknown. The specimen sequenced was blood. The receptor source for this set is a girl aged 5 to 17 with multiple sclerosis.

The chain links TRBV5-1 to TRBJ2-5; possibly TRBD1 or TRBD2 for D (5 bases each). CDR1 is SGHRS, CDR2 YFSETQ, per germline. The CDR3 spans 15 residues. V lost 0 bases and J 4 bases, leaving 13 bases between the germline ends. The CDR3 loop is CASSLGTTGAETQYF. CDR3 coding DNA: TGCGCCAGCAGCTTGGGGACGACCGGGGCAGAGACCCAGTACTTC.

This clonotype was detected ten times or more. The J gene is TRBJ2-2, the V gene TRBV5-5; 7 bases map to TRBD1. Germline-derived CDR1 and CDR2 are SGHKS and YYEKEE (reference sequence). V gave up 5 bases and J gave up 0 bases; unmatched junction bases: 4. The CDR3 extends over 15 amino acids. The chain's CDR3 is CASSQDRSNTGELFF. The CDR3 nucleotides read TGTGCCAGCAGTCAGGACAGGTCGAACACCGGGGAGCTGTTTTTT.

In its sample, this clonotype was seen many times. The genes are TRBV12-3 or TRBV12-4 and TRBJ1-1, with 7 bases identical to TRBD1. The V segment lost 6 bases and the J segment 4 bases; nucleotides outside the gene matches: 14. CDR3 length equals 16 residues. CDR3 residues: CASSFPRTGRATEAFF. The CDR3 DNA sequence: TGTGCCAGCAGCTTCCCCCGGACAGGCAGGGCCACTGAAGCTTTCTTT.

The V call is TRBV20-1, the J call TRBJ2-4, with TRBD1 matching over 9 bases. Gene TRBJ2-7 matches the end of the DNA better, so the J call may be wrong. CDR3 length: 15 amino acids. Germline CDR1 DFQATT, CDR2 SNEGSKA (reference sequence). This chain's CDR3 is CSASDTGGTTYEQYF. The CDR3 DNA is TGCAGTGCTAGCGATACAGGGGGCACTACCTACGAGCAGTACTTC.

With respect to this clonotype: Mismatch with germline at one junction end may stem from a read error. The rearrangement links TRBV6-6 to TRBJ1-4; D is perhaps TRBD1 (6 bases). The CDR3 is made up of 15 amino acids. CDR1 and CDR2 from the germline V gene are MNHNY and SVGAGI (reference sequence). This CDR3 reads CASSPPIRAGEKRFF. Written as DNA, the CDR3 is TGTGCCAGCAGTCCACCGATAAGGGCAGGGGAAAAACGGTTTTTT.

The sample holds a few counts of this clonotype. As DNA, the CDR3 is TGTGCCAGCAGCCGGTACGGACAGGGGATGAACACTGAAGCTTTCTTT. The encoded protein is CASSRYGQGMNTEAFF. This chain joins TRBV14 and TRBJ1-1, with 9 bases matching TRBD1. Germline loops: CDR1 SGHDN, CDR2 FVKESK. The CDR3 spans 16 residues. With V trimmed by 4 bases and J by 0 bases, 6 bases remained unmatched. The complete variable domain, with remaining parts taken from reference TRBV14 and TRBJ1-1, reads EAGVTQFPSHSVIEKGQTVTLRCDPISGHDNLYWYRRVMGKEIKFLLHFVKESKQDESGMPNNRFLAERTGGTYSTLKVQPAELEDSGVYFCASSRYGQGMNTEAFFGQGTRLTVV.

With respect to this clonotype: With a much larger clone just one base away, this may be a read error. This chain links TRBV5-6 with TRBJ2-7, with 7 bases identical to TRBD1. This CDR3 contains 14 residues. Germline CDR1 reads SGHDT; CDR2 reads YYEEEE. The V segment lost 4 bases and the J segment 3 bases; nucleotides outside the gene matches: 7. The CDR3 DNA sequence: TGTGCCAGCAGCAAACAGACAGGGCTCTACGAGCAGTACTTC. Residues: CASSKQTGLYEQYF.

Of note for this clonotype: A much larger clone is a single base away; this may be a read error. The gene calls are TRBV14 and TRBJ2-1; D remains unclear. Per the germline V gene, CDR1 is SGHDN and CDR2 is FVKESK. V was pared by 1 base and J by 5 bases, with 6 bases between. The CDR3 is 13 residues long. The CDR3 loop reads CASSQGGDNEQFF. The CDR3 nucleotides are TGTGCCAGCAGCCAAGGTGGGGACAATGAGCAGTTCTTC.

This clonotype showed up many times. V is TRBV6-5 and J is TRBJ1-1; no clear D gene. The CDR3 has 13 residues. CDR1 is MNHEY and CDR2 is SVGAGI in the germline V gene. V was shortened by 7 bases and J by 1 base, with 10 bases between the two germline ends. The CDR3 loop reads CASTLGRNTEAFF. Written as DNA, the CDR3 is TGTGCCAGCACCCTCGGACGGAACACTGAAGCTTTCTTT.

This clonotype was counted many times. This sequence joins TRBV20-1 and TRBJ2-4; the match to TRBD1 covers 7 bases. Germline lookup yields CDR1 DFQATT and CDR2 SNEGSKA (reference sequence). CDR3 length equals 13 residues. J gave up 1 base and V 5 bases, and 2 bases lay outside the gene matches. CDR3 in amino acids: CSAGQVAKNIQYF. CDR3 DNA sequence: TGCAGTGCTGGACAGGTGGCCAAAAACATTCAGTACTTC.

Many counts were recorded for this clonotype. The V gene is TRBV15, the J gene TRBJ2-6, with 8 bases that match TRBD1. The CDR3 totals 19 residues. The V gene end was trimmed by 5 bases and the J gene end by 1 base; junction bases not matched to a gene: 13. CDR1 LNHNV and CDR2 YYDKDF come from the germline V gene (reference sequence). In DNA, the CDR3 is TGTGCCACCAGCGGAGGATGGACAGGGTATACTTCTGGGGCCAACGTCCTGACTTTC. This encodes CATSGGWTGYTSGANVLTF. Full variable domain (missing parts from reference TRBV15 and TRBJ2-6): DAMVIQNPRYQVTQFGKPVTLSCSQTLNHNVMYWYQQKSSQAPKLLFHYYDKDFNNEADTPDNFQSRRPNTSFCFLDIRSPGLGDTAMYLCATSGGWTGYTSGANVLTFGAGSRLTVL.

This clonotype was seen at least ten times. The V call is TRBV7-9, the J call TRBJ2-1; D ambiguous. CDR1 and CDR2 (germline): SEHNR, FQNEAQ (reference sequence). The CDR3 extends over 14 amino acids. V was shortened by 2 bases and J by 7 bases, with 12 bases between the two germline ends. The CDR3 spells CASSLSLLGNEQFF. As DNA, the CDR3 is TGTGCCAGCAGCTTATCCCTTTTGGGTAATGAGCAGTTCTTC.

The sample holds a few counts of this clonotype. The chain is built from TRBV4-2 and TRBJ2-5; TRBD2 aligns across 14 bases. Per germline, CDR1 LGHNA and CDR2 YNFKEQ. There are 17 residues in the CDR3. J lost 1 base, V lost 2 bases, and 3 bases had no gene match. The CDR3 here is CASSQRTSGGTQETQYF. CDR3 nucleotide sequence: TGTGCCAGCAGCCAACGGACTAGCGGGGGGACCCAAGAGACCCAGTACTTC.

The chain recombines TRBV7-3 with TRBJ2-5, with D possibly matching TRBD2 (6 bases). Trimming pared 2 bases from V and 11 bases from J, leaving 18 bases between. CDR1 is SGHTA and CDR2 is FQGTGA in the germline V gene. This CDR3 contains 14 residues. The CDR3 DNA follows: TGTGCCAGCAGCTTACCCACTAGCCGCAATGCGCAGTACTTC. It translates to CASSLPTSRNAQYF.

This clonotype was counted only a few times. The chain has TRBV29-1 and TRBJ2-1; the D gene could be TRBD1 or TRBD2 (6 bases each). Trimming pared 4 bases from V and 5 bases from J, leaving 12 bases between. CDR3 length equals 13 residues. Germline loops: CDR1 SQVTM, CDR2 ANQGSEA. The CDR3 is CSVGSGEDNEQFF. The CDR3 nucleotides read TGCAGCGTTGGGTCAGGGGAGGACAATGAGCAGTTCTTC.

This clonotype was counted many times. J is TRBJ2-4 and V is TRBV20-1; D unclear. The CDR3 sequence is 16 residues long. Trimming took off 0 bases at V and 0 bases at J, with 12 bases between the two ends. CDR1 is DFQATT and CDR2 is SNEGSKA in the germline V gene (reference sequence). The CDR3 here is CSARDPTLLAKNIQYF. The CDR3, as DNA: TGCAGTGCTAGAGATCCAACACTCCTAGCCAAAAACATTCAGTACTTC.

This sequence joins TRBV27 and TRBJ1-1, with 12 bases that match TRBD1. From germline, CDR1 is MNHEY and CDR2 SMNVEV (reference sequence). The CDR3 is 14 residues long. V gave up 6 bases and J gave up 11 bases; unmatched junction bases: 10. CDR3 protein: CASSDRDRGHSAFF. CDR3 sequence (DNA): TGTGCCAGCAGCGACCGGGACAGGGGGCATTCTGCTTTCTTT.

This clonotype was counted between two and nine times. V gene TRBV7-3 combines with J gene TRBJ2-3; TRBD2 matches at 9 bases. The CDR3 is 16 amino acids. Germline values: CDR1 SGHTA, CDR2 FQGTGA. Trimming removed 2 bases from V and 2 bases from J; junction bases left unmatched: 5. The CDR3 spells CASSLSAGGNTDTQYF. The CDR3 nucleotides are TGTGCCAGCAGCTTATCGGCGGGAGGGAACACAGATACGCAGTATTTT.

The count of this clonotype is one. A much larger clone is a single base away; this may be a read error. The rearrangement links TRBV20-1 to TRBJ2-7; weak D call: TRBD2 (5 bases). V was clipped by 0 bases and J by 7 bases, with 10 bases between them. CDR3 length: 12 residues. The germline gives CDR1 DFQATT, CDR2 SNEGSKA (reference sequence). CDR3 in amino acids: CSARDTEREQYF. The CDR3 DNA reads TGCAGTGCTAGAGATACGGAGCGGGAGCAGTACTTC.